These 12 T cell receptor beta chains came from one sample sequenced in a study of T cells in Graves' hyperthyroidism and ophthalmopathy. The investigators amplified TCR beta CDR3 regions from RNA transcripts. A first-round RT-PCR of the TCR CDR3 used the HTBI primer set. TCRdb ran MiXCR on the multiplex PCR reads and lists one entry per CDR3 protein. The sample includes about 360,000 distinct CDR3 sequences, around 16% seen only once; the top ten take 25% to 35%. Sequencing was performed on blood. The receptors stem from a woman in her late teens or twenties with Graves' hyperthyroidism that later progressed to Graves' ophthalmopathy.

This clonotype was seen more than once but under ten times. This chain joins TRBV7-9 and TRBJ2-7; D unclear. Germline V gene data show CDR1 as SEHNR and CDR2 as FQNEAQ (reference sequence). The CDR3 consists of 14 residues. Trimming removed 5 bases at V and 2 bases at J, with 13 bases between. Here the CDR3 reads CASSRGPYAYEQYF. The CDR3 bases are TGTGCCAGCAGCCGAGGACCCTACGCCTACGAGCAGTACTTC.

This clonotype was detected only a few times. The chain couples TRBV13 to TRBJ2-2; a possible D gene is TRBD1 (6 bases). The CDR3 covers 14 residues. The V end lost 5 bases, the J end lost 4 bases, and 11 bases lay between the germline ends. CDR1 PRHDT and CDR2 FYEKMQ come from the germline V gene (reference sequence). This CDR3 reads CASSPTGLTGELFF. The CDR3 nucleotides read TGTGCCAGCAGCCCCACAGGGCTCACCGGGGAGCTGTTTTTT.

In its sample, this clonotype was seen many times. V is TRBV19 and J is TRBJ1-2, with D perhaps matching TRBD1 (5 bases). Germline assignment: CDR1 LNHDA and CDR2 SQIVND (reference sequence). This CDR3 spans 14 amino acids. The germline V and J ends were trimmed by 5 bases and 4 bases, with 14 bases remaining between them. The CDR3 region is CASSQTDDRYGYTF. The CDR3 nucleotides are TGTGCCAGTAGTCAGACAGACGATCGCTATGGCTACACCTTC.

This clonotype occurred many times. The rearrangement uses TRBV30 and TRBJ2-7; TRBD2 aligns across 8 bases. V was pared by 0 bases and J by 2 bases, with 0 bases of the junction left unmatched. Germline values: CDR1 GTSNPN, CDR2 SVGIG (reference sequence). The CDR3 runs to 13 residues. The CDR3 is CAWSVLAAYEQYF. Here the CDR3 DNA reads TGTGCCTGGAGTGTACTAGCGGCCTACGAGCAGTACTTC. The full variable domain, in which reference TRBV30 and TRBJ2-7 provide the parts outside the CDR3, is SQTIHQWPATLVQPVGSPLSLECTVEGTSNPNLYWYRQAAGRGLQLLFYSVGIGQISSEVPQNLSASRPQDRQFILSSKKLLLSDSGFYLCAWSVLAAYEQYFGPGTRLTVT.

This clonotype was counted a few times. This chain joins TRBV28 and TRBJ2-7; possibly TRBD2 for D (6 bases). This CDR3 has 15 amino acids. V was clipped by 4 bases and J by 0 bases, with 13 bases between them. Germline V gene lookup returns CDR1 MDHEN and CDR2 SYDVKM. The chain's CDR3 is CASSSTQTSSYEQYF. CDR3 DNA sequence: TGTGCCAGCAGTTCCACACAGACTAGCTCCTACGAGCAGTACTTC.

This clonotype showed up many times. This sequence joins TRBV20-1 and TRBJ2-1; 9 positions match TRBD2. Germline V lookup: CDR1 DFQATT, CDR2 SNEGSKA (reference sequence). There are 14 residues in the CDR3. V lost 8 bases to trimming and J lost 4 bases; unmatched junction nucleotides: 9. The CDR3 sequence: CSISGSKGYNEQFF. The CDR3 bases are TGCAGTATTAGCGGGAGTAAAGGGTACAATGAGCAGTTCTTC.

This clonotype was seen a few times. CDR3 nucleotides: TGCAGTGCTATCCGGGACAGGGGCCTCACAGATACGCAGTATTTT. Encoded protein: CSAIRDRGLTDTQYF. This rearrangement joins TRBV20-1 to TRBJ2-3, with 10 bases matching TRBD1. There are 15 residues in the CDR3. From germline, CDR1 is DFQATT and CDR2 SNEGSKA (reference sequence). V shed 4 bases and J 2 bases; nucleotides not matched to a gene: 6.

This clonotype was counted between two and nine times. This chain joins TRBV2 and TRBJ1-3; unclear D gene. The CDR3 spans 14 residues. V shed 9 bases and J shed 0 bases, with 12 bases lying between them. The V gene's germline CDR1 is SNHLY and CDR2 FYNNEI. CDR3 region: CARGGVDSGNTIYF. CDR3 coding DNA: TGTGCCAGAGGCGGGGTTGACTCTGGAAACACCATATATTTT.

The table lists this clonotype with a few counts. CDR3 sequence reads: CAISESGRQYEQYF. DNA for the CDR3: TGTGCCATCAGTGAGTCAGGCAGACAATACGAGCAGTACTTC. The V gene is TRBV10-3, the J gene TRBJ2-7; no clear D. The CDR3 sequence is 14 residues long. V was trimmed by 0 bases and J by 4 bases, leaving 10 bases between them. Per the germline V gene, CDR1 is ENHRY and CDR2 is SYGVKD.

This clonotype was counted ten times or more. This sequence joins TRBV11-2 and TRBJ1-1; D may be TRBD1 (5 bases). Per germline, CDR1 SGHAT and CDR2 FQNNGV. The CDR3 spans 14 residues. Between the trimmed V and J ends, which lost 0 bases and 1 base, there was a span of 6 bases. The CDR3 reads CASSLDQGNTEAFF. In DNA, the CDR3 is TGTGCCAGCAGCTTAGATCAGGGGAACACTGAAGCTTTCTTT.

This clonotype appeared a few times. The chain combines TRBV5-1 with TRBJ1-4, with D possibly matching TRBD1 (6 bases). The CDR3 runs to 16 residues. The V gene lost 0 bases and the J gene lost 0 bases, with 9 bases spanning the gap. Per germline, CDR1 SGHRS and CDR2 YFSETQ. CDR3 nucleotide sequence: TGCGCCAGCAGCTTGGGGCAGGGGACAACTAATGAAAAACTGTTTTTT. Its translation: CASSLGQGTTNEKLFF.

Concerning this clonotype: The CDR3 end shows no conserved phenylalanine or tryptophan, and so a read error is likely. The rearrangement uses TRBV2 and TRBJ1-4, with D perhaps TRBD1 (5 bases). Germline assignment: CDR1 SNHLY and CDR2 FYNNEI. The CDR3 contains 14 residues. V dropped 6 bases and J dropped 8 bases, with 16 bases sitting between them. The CDR3 is CASRGDGESEKLFS. The CDR3 DNA sequence: TGTGCCAGCAGGGGGGATGGGGAGTCCGAAAAACTGTTTTCT.